This T cell receptor (beta chain) was identified during a study of cytomegalovirus exposure and HLA in healthy donors. It was with 60 Vbeta and 13 Jbeta primers that the PCR ran. Here immunoSEQ multiplex PCR was the method, and the copy in TCRdb shows in-frame clones only, minus some. The data show 100,000 or so clones, under 80% seen once. For this clone: The antigen is undetermined.

V dropped 0 bases and J dropped 8; count of bases not matched to a gene: 3. The CDR3 has 14 amino acids. Germline values: CDR1 LNHNV, CDR2 YYDKDF (reference sequence). Study-wide results and caveats: At a 0.05 false discovery rate, a later analysis found some 18,000 TCR beta sequences to be associated with HLA alleles. Some V segments, including TRBV6-2 and TRBV6-3, were excluded as indistinguishable.

The rearrangement uses TRBV15 and TRBJ2-1, with 8 positions matching TRBD1. The sequencing input was PBMCs. The sequence was obtained from a woman between 18 and 29 years old in good health and CMV-seropositive. CDR3 nucleotides: TGTGCCACCAGCAGAGAGGACAGGGCCGATGAGCAGTTCTTC. Its protein is CATSREDRADEQFF. Supplemented by reference TRBV15 and TRBJ2-1, the full variable domain reads DAMVIQNPRYQVTQFGKPVTLSCSQTLNHNVMYWYQQKSSQAPKLLFHYYDKDFNNEADTPDNFQSRRPNTSFCFLDIRSPGLGDTAMYLCATSREDRADEQFFGPGTRLTVL.